This T cell receptor (beta chain) originates from a study of T cells of healthy individuals. MiXCR was run by TCRdb on the 5' RACE reads, yielding one entry per CDR3 protein. Altogether more than 60,000 distinct CDR3 sequences are present, 15% to 20% being singletons, with the ten largest covering about 4.4%. The sequence was obtained from a human donor in good health.

CDR3 nucleotide sequence: TGCGCCAGCAGCTCGGGACAGGGGTTCACCGGGGAGCTGTTTTTT. Amino acid sequence: CASSSGQGFTGELFF. The chain uses TRBV5-1 and TRBJ2-2; 10 nucleotides align to TRBD1. V lost 3 bases and J lost 4; bases outside the gene matches: 3. Germline lookup yields CDR1 SGHRS and CDR2 YFSETQ. This CDR3 spans 15 amino acids.